This T cell receptor beta chain was sequenced for a study of cytomegalovirus exposure and HLA in healthy donors (dated by TCRdb to between 2016 and 2019). Study-level background: In an earlier analysis of 587 of the donors, 276 Gb of sequence data and 120 million or so unique TCR beta sequences from 150 million to 200 million T cells were reported. Approximately 330 gigabases of sequencing data and around 90 million unique TCR sequences made up an early release that covered fewer than 650 HLA-typed donors. Of the 300 to 500 genotyped donors, over 80% were placed in the genetic ancestry cluster associated with self-reported Caucasian donors. The aim of the study was to test whether cataloging public T cell receptors could identify signatures of past pathogen exposure. The T cell repertoires of 666 subjects were profiled by immunosequencing and related to cytomegalovirus serostatus. Besides the first cohort of approximately 670 subjects, a separate validation cohort made up of roughly 120 different subjects was used. High-throughput TCR immunosequencing, statistical association of individual TCRs with disease status, and machine learning were combined to predict cytomegalovirus infection status. In a later analysis, previously published TCR beta repertoires from more than 500 donors were re-analyzed and high-resolution HLA genotyping was added so that TCR occurrence patterns could be studied. In the later analysis, no new phenotypic data were used to find candidate immune exposures; instead, reliance was placed on TCR beta sequences and their occurrence across donors. To decide whether each TCR beta V gene segment behaved as functional or pseudogenic, an earlier analysis of some 580 of the donors relied on high-throughput TCR beta sequencing. Donor age, sex, ethnicity and CMV serostatus were compiled together with the repertoire data. A later genetic analysis used genome-wide SNP genotypes for about 65% of the 666 donors, treating that subset as a discovery cohort. Every discovery cohort repertoire had been produced on one sequencing platform. HLA typing included class I and class II loci at four-digit resolution. Typing coverage differed by locus: A, B, C, DRB1 and DQB1 were typed in roughly 620-630 donors, DQA1 in around 500, DPA1 in around 580, and DPB1 in 450 to 490. A handful of DR-DQ haplotypes were handled as single units for association and clustering because linkage in the cohort was strong. Among some 410 genotyped donors of the cohort, an average of about 240,000 unique TCR beta nucleotide sequences were sequenced per donor, approximately 20% of them non-productive. Summary of the overall study and its limitations: Only TCR beta chains were sequenced in this cohort, and the absence of alpha or paired-chain data limited detectable features. At a false discovery rate of 0.05, a later analysis linked 15,000 to 20,000 TCR beta sequences to specific HLA alleles. The authors suggested that the approach could potentially be generalized to other disease states and immunological phenotypes. A cluster of highly shared sequence variants was judged likely to be a technical artifact of the sequencing pipeline. Most TCR sequences were seen in very few donors, while some public TCRs were found in many individuals. The 87-base-pair reads could not distinguish some IMGT-functional V segments, including TRBV6-2 and TRBV6-3, so those segments were excluded. Roughly 17 rarely observed V segments, including chromosome 9 orphons, were excluded from the earlier analysis of about 500 of the donors because counts were too low. Roughly uniform sequencing depth across donors was assumed in presence/absence analyses, although this assumption may not hold. Immune exposure information for the cohort was limited to CMV serostatus. In a later genetic analysis, a missense DCLRE1C variant was associated with V-gene and J-gene trimming of TCR beta chains, and the association was replicated in an independent cohort. Compared with equally common non-associated chains, HLA-associated TCR beta chains in a later analysis were more clonally expanded and had lower generation probabilities. When HLA alleles, especially DR and DQ, strongly co-occurred, TCR associations were difficult to assign to individual alleles. According to a later analysis, TCR association rates differed among HLA loci, with DRB1 alleles showing the most associated TCRs and HLA-C alleles showing the fewest. A total of 150 or so TCR beta chains were listed by the study as associated with cytomegalovirus. Linkage disequilibrium might explain the correlated functional status among segregating V segments, but an unknown experimental factor could not be excluded. A later analysis found that most CMV-associated TCR beta chains appeared HLA-restricted, with HLA associations seemingly driven largely by CMV exposure. A further reported finding was that TCR beta sequences accurately predicted the HLA-A and HLA-B alleles for most subjects in the first cohort. In both the original and validation cohorts, the classifier was reported to diagnose cytomegalovirus status with high specificity and sensitivity. In an earlier analysis of 587 of the donors, most TCR beta V segments appeared in productive rearrangements about 90% or about 30% of the time, broadly matching IMGT annotations. In vitro tests confirmed that a few of the cytomegalovirus-associated TCR beta chains recognize cytomegalovirus antigens. Because HLA typing was missing for some donors at each locus, association tests included only the typed subset. Compared with the approximately 710-donor mean, donors in an Asian-associated ancestry cluster had fewer N-insertions in productive TCRs, according to a later genetic analysis. According to a later analysis, parvovirus B19, influenza, CMV and Epstein-Barr virus appeared linked to several top co-occurrence clusters.

A few counts support this clone. Its antigen specificity is not known. The input lacks base qualities; no much larger clone sits a single base away. The protocol used for the library was the immunoSEQ multiplex PCR assay. For the multiplex PCR, a mixture combining 60 forward primers for TCR Vbeta segments and 13 reverse primers for TCR Jbeta segments was used. The CDR3 region of rearranged TCR beta genes was amplified from genomic DNA with a multiplex PCR assay. The amplified TCR beta libraries were sequenced on the Illumina HiSeq System as 87-base-pair reads. The study's processing was this. Across the 600 to 700 repertoires, a later analysis counted approximately 75 million unique TCR beta chains, roughly 11 million of which were shared by at least two donors. A nearest-neighbor algorithm error-corrected the raw reads and collapsed the reads into unique sequences, merging closely related sequences to remove PCR and sequencing errors. Alignment of CDR3 sequences to IMGT reference sequences was used to assign V, D and J gene segments. For a sequence to be retained, a match of at least six nucleotides was required to both a V gene segment and a J gene segment. A rearrangement counted as productive if the CDR3 had no stop codons and remained in frame with V and J, and every other rearrangement counted as non-productive. CDR3 was defined by IMGT convention, running from the second conserved V-encoded cysteine to the conserved J-encoded phenylalanine. The earlier analysis of more than 450 of the donors excluded sequences that lacked an unambiguous match to a single V gene segment. An earlier analysis of under 750 of the donors called V segments functional above 56.7% productive rearrangements and segregating when the between-donor standard deviation exceeded 5%. A statistical classification framework was developed to diagnose cytomegalovirus status using the catalog of TCR beta chain sequences. V and J gene assignment, in a later analysis, came from comparing TCR nucleotide sequences with IMGT/GENE-DB human TR gene sequences. In a later analysis, CDR3 sequences and most-parsimonious VDJ recombination scenarios were assigned using the TCRdist pipeline. In a later analysis, every TCR beta chain was defined by the combination of its CDR3 amino acid sequence and its V-gene family, and reads without a unique V-gene family were dropped. In a later analysis, approximately 590 highly shared, low-generation-probability nucleotide sequences were removed to address suspected cross-contamination and a sequencing artifact. A later analysis calculated a clonal expansion index for each public chain from normalized within-repertoire ranks of inferred template counts. In a later analysis, generation probabilities were computed with a VDJ recombination model fitted to out-of-frame rearrangements, and the resulting probabilities were checked against IGoR. In a later analysis, TCR-TCR, TCR-HLA and TCR-CMV co-occurrence was scored with hypergeometric tests, and a repertoire-size bias correction was applied to TCR pairs. In a later analysis, false discovery rates were estimated by permuting HLA or CMV assignments 20 times. In a later analysis, co-occurring TCRs were grouped with DBSCAN, and TCRdist sequence similarity was added when clustering was performed within HLA-allele-positive subsets. Repertoires with fewer than 30,000 or more than 120,000 public chains, plus five repertoires with anomalous nucleotide sharing, were excluded from co-occurrence clustering. TCRdb re-hosts the immuneACCESS table, in-frame sequences only. Its copies lack some clones; in the studies checked, an unresolved V gene accounts for under half of them, and the cause for the rest is not known. The V and J calls and clone size are taken from that table; D and trimming were inferred from the DNA. This sample holds under 95,000 clones; 76% were observed only once. The top ten hold around 5% of the sample.

Spanning cysteine to phenylalanine, the CDR3 consists of 18 amino acids. Only CDR3 DNA is held: 54 bases, read in frame from base 1. Trimming takes 1 base from V and 1 base from J, and the germline ends sit 17 bases apart. The germline V gene encodes CDR1 MGHRA and CDR2 YSYEKL. The cohort was made up of 666 healthy bone marrow donors. At the time of sampling, all cohort members were nominally healthy, though unrecorded immune exposures were likely present. The donor was CMV seropositive and was included in the group of around 300 seropositive cohort members. Every donor gave a peripheral blood sample, and the peripheral blood mononuclear cells from that sample were used for TCR beta sequencing. The Qiagen DNeasy Blood Extraction Kit was used to extract genomic DNA from the blood cell samples.

This clonotype originated in a man aged 30-40 years in good health and CMV-seropositive. Material for sequencing was PBMCs. The chain is made from TRBV4-1 and TRBJ1-5; the D gene is unclear. The base sequence is TGCGCCAGCAGCCAAGTCGAGAGTGGAGCGGGAAGCAATCAGCCCCAGCATTTT. This is translated as CASSQVESGAGSNQPQHF.